This T cell receptor (beta chain) comes out of a study of T cell responses to AZD1222 COVID-19 vaccine. Profiling relied on immunoSEQ multiplex PCR, and the TCRdb table lists in-frame clones only, not all of them. Among tens of thousands of clones listed, roughly 84% were seen once. Study findings and constraints: Of the AZD1222 recipients, only five to seven were seropositive at baseline. Without day 14 samples, only post-peak T cell repertoires were studied. Variant regions that are unmutated are reportedly the target of nearly half of spike-specific TCRs. White British ancestry dominated among donors, who included more females, and clonal diversity was possibly underestimated.

As concerns this clone: Its antigen is currently unknown.

The V gene's germline CDR1 is SGHAT and CDR2 FQNNGV. CDR3 length: 15 residues. The V gene end was trimmed by 5 bases and the J gene end by 7 bases; junction bases not matched to a gene: 11. The chain carries TRBV11-2 and TRBJ2-1, with TRBD2 matching 7 bases. This sequence originates from an adult in good health. The sequenced sample was peripheral blood, obtained on day 0 of MenACWY control vaccination. The CDR3 bases are TGTGCCAGCAGCCCCCGGACTAGTGTTATGAATGAGCAGTTCTTC. It yields the protein CASSPRTSVMNEQFF.